These T cell receptor beta chains were read from a single sample in a study of PD-1 blockade in classical Hodgkin lymphoma. Assay used: immunoSEQ multiplex PCR; TCRdb lists only in-frame clones, some missing. The sample consists of roughly 60,000 clones, about 89% of them appearing once. The sequencing here drew on peripheral blood mononuclear cells (PBMCs), taken before the fourth cycle of nivolumab. Receptors originate from a human donor with classical Hodgkin lymphoma. The CDR3 runs from the conserved cysteine through the conserved F or W. The D gene is left open where the match is weak. Not every row has a clone size; where given, it reads once, few, many or a size class.

j_gene	d_gene	abundance	v_gene	CDR3nt	CDR3aa
TRBJ2-1	.	.	TRBV11-2	TGTGCCAGCAGCCCCGTCAATGAGCAGTTCTTC	CASSPVNEQFF
TRBJ1-1	.	.	TRBV18	TGTGCCAGCTCACCGCTGAACTTGAACACTGAAGCTTTCTTT	CASSPLNLNTEAFF
TRBJ1-6	.	.	TRBV15	TGTGCCACCAGCAGAGAGTCAGGGAGTATTTCACCCCTCCACTTT	CATSRESGSISPLHF
TRBJ2-7	.	.	TRBV5-5	TGTGCCAGCAGCGGATTGGGCAGTAGCTACGAGCAGTACTTC	CASSGLGSSYEQYF
TRBJ2-5	TRBD1	once	TRBV7-9	TGTGCCAGCAGCTCCATGACCTCAGGGGGCCAAGAGACCCAGTACTTC	CASSSMTSGGQETQYF
TRBJ1-3	.	.	TRBV13	TGTGCCAGCAGCTTAAGGTTGGCAGGGCCCAGCGACACCATATATTTT	CASSLRLAGPSDTIYF
TRBJ2-7	TRBD1	.	TRBV12-5	TGTGCTAGTGAGGGGTGGGACAGGGGATTGGCTTCCTACGAGCAGTACTTC	CASEGWDRGLASYEQYF
TRBJ1-2	.	.	TRBV6-6	TGTGCCAGCAGTTACCCTCCCCCCGGATCTGGCTACACCTTC	CASSYPPPGSGYTF
TRBJ2-5	TRBD1	.	TRBV4-2	TGTGCCAGCAGCCGGGGACAGGCTCAAGAGACCCAGTACTTC	CASSRGQAQETQYF
TRBJ1-2	.	.	TRBV30	TGTGCCTGGAGCCAATCAGGGTCAAGTCGCTATGGCTACACCTTC	CAWSQSGSSRYGYTF
TRBJ1-3	.	.	TRBV4-1	TGCGCCAGCAGCCAAGGGAACACCATATATTTT	CASSQGNTIYF
TRBJ1-1	.	.	TRBV19	TGTGCCAGTAGACGGTACCGGGACACCCCCACTGAAGCTTTCTTT	CASRRYRDTPTEAFF
TRBJ1-2	.	.	TRBV2	TGTGCCAGCAGTGGGGGGGATGGCTACACCTTC	CASSGGDGYTF
TRBJ2-5	.	.	TRBV27	TGTGCCAGCGGGAGTTTACGAGAGACCCAGTACTTC	CASGSLRETQYF
TRBJ2-7	TRBD1	.	TRBV2	TGTGCCAGCAGTGAAGCGCACAGGGGGCCCTACGAGCAGTACTTC	CASSEAHRGPYEQYF
TRBJ1-5	.	.	TRBV19	TGTGCCAGTTCAACCCGGCAGCCCCAGCATTTT	CASSTRQPQHF
TRBJ1-3	.	.	TRBV30	TGTGCCGCCCGGGGGCCCGGAAACACCATATATTTT	CAARGPGNTIYF
TRBJ1-2	.	.	TRBV6-4	TGTGCCAGCAAGCCTAGACTGAGGGTGGGCTATGGCTACACCTTC	CASKPRLRVGYGYTF
TRBJ2-1	.	.	TRBV5-6	TGTGCCAGCAGCTTAGACAGGTCCTTTGAGCAGTTCTTC	CASSLDRSFEQFF
TRBJ2-7	.	.	TRBV18	TGTGCCAGCTCACCACCGATGGGTGAGCAGTACTTC	CASSPPMGEQYF
TRBJ2-7	TRBD2	.	TRBV2	TGTGCCAGCAGATTTACAGCGGGGGGCTTTTACGAGCAGTACTTC	CASRFTAGGFYEQYF
TRBJ1-6	TRBD1	.	TRBV11-2	TGTGCCAGCAGCTTGTCGATGGGAGGGACAGGGCATTCACCCCTCCACTTT	CASSLSMGGTGHSPLHF
TRBJ2-2	TRBD2	.	TRBV19	TGTGCCAGTAGTGTAGGACTAGCCGGGGAGCTGTTTTTT	CASSVGLAGELFF
TRBJ1-6	TRBD1	.	TRBV2	TGTGCCAGTTTTCCCGGGACAGGGGGGAGTTCCCTCCACTTT	CASFPGTGGSSLHF
TRBJ1-1	TRBD1	.	TRBV18	TGTGCCAGCTCTCCGACAGGGCCGGGGGAAGCTTTCTTT	CASSPTGPGEAFF
TRBJ2-1	.	.	TRBV5-6	TGTGCCAGCAGCTTAGGACTCCCAATTTACAATGAGCAGTTCTTC	CASSLGLPIYNEQFF
TRBJ2-5	.	.	TRBV6-1	TGTGCCAGCAGTGAACTCGTCGGTGGTAAGACCCAGTACTTC	CASSELVGGKTQYF
TRBJ1-1	.	.	TRBV5-6	TGTGCCAGCAGCTATAAAAGACACAGGGTGAACACTGAAGCTTTCTTT	CASSYKRHRVNTEAFF
TRBJ1-1	.	.	TRBV18	TGTGCCAGCCTGCTAGGGGGGGCAGGGGACACTGAAGCTTTCTTT	CASLLGGAGDTEAFF
TRBJ1-5	.	.	TRBV14	TGTGCCAGCAGCCAAGTCCCAGGTCAGCCCCAGCATTTT	CASSQVPGQPQHF
TRBJ1-5	TRBD1	once	TRBV19	TGTGCCAGTAGTGGACGGACAGGGGGCACGCCCCAGCATTTT	CASSGRTGGTPQHF
TRBJ1-1	.	.	TRBV7-9	TGTGCCAGCAGCCGTGACATCGGCACTGAAGCTTTCTTT	CASSRDIGTEAFF
TRBJ1-4	.	.	TRBV19	TGTGCCAGTAGTATTGGAGGGTTGGCAACTAATGAAAAACTGTTTTTT	CASSIGGLATNEKLFF
TRBJ2-3	TRBD2	once	TRBV6-5	TGTGCCAGCAGTGGGCGGGGGGGCCTAGGAGATACGCAGTATTTT	CASSGRGGLGDTQYF
TRBJ2-3	TRBD1	.	TRBV5-1	TGCGCCAGCATTCCCTACGGGACAGGGGGGGCAGATACGCAGTATTTT	CASIPYGTGGADTQYF
TRBJ2-7	TRBD2	.	TRBV6-6	TGTGCCAGCAGTCCGCGGGGGGTTGGAGGCGAGCAGTACTTC	CASSPRGVGGEQYF
TRBJ2-7	.	.	TRBV5-1	TGCGCCAGCAAAGATGGTGAGTACGAGCAGTACTTC	CASKDGEYEQYF
TRBJ2-7	.	.	TRBV10-1	TGCGCCAGCAGTGAGTGGGTCGGGGGCGGCTACGAGCAGTACTTC	CASSEWVGGGYEQYF
TRBJ2-5	TRBD1	.	TRBV5-4	TGTGCCAGCAGCTTCGGACAGGGGGCGGTGGAGACCCAGTACTTC	CASSFGQGAVETQYF
TRBJ1-5	.	.	TRBV2	TGTGCCAGCAGCGAGGCTTGGAGCAATCAGCCCCAGCATTTT	CASSEAWSNQPQHF